These 8 T cell receptor beta chains share one sample of origin, sequenced in a study of cytomegalovirus exposure and HLA in healthy donors. Clones were read by immunoSEQ multiplex PCR, and TCRdb kept only the in-frame ones, dropping some. The repertoire holds around 260,000 clones, with 80% to 95% as singletons. Specimen: PBMCs. The receptor source for this set is a woman younger than 45 in good health and CMV-seronegative.

The chain is built from TRBV6-5 and TRBJ2-1; no definite D call. The CDR3 runs to 13 residues. V lost 0 bases, J lost 6 bases, and 6 bases lay in between. Per germline, CDR1 MNHEY and CDR2 SVGAGI. Here the CDR3 DNA reads TGTGCCAGCAGTTACTCTGATCGCAATGAGCAGTTCTTC. It encodes CASSYSDRNEQFF.

The chain uses TRBV6-1 and TRBJ2-7, with 9 bases lining up with TRBD2. V was pared by 2 bases and J by 7 bases, with 9 bases of the junction left unmatched. The CDR3 is made up of 15 amino acids. CDR1 is MNHNS and CDR2 is SASEGT in the germline V gene. The CDR3 region is CASSESISGRGEQYF. CDR3 nucleotide sequence: TGTGCCAGCAGTGAATCAATTAGCGGGAGAGGAGAGCAGTACTTC.

The chain has TRBV10-1 and TRBJ1-3, with 8 bases aligning to TRBD1. Per the germline V gene, CDR1 is WNHNN and CDR2 is SYGVQD (reference sequence). The CDR3 contains 17 residues. The J segment lost 4 bases and the V segment lost 2 bases, leaving 10 bases of the junction unmatched. The DNA for the CDR3 is TGCGCCAGCAGTGAGGGGACAGGTGTCGGAAGCGGAAACACCATATATTTT. As protein: CASSEGTGVGSGNTIYF.

The J gene is TRBJ2-2, the V gene TRBV27, with 7 bases fitting TRBD2. Germline V gene data show CDR1 as MNHEY and CDR2 as SMNVEV (reference sequence). J lost 4 bases, V lost 3 bases, and 2 bases had no gene match. The CDR3 is 14 amino acids. The CDR3 loop reads CASSLSGVTGELFF. Written as DNA, the CDR3 is TGTGCCAGCAGTTTGAGCGGGGTCACCGGGGAGCTGTTTTTT.

The chain couples TRBV19 to TRBJ2-2; the D is unclear. In germline, CDR1 is LNHDA, CDR2 SQIVND (reference sequence). V gave up 5 bases and J gave up 4 bases, with 8 bases separating them. This CDR3 is 13 amino acids long. The CDR3 here is CASSSTLTGELFF. CDR3 nucleotides: TGTGCCAGTAGTTCTACTCTCACCGGGGAGCTGTTTTTT.

This chain uses TRBV29-1 with TRBJ2-3; D remains unclear. This CDR3 comprises 13 residues. Looked up from germline, CDR1 is SQVTM and CDR2 is ANQGSEA. Trimming shortened V by 5 bases and J by 4 bases, and 13 bases separated the two germline ends. CDR3 residues: CSVRAQAADTQYF. In DNA form, the CDR3 reads TGCAGCGTTCGGGCCCAGGCGGCAGATACGCAGTATTTT.

This chain connects TRBV9 to TRBJ1-2; D unclear. The germline gives CDR1 SGDLS, CDR2 YYNGEE. The CDR3 extends over 13 amino acids. V was clipped by 3 bases and J by 0 bases, with 6 bases between them. Here the CDR3 DNA reads TGTGCCAGCAGCGCGGGAACTAACTATGGCTACACCTTC. This encodes CASSAGTNYGYTF.

The chain links TRBV5-1 to TRBJ2-3; D remains ambiguous. Germline CDR1 SGHRS, CDR2 YFSETQ. The V end lost 2 bases, the J end lost 0 bases, and 13 bases lay between the germline ends. The CDR3 has 16 amino acids. DNA of the CDR3: TGCGCCAGCAGCTTACCACTGACGGGTAGCACAGATACGCAGTATTTT. It specifies CASSLPLTGSTDTQYF. The complete variable domain, with remaining parts taken from reference TRBV5-1 and TRBJ2-3, reads KAGVTQTPRYLIKTRGQQVTLSCSPISGHRSVSWYQQTPGQGLQFLFEYFSETQRNKGNFPGRFSGRQFSNSRSEMNVSTLELGDSALYLCASSLPLTGSTDTQYFGPGTRLTVL.